Listed here is a single T cell receptor beta chain. As yet, its antigen is unknown. The primer mix had 60 Vbeta and 13 Jbeta primers. The data were produced by immunoSEQ multiplex PCR, yet TCRdb's version contains in-frame clones alone and is incomplete. The listing contains roughly 54,000 clones. This specimen belongs to a study of cytomegalovirus exposure and HLA in healthy donors. Whole-study findings and limits: Compared with the roughly 670-donor mean, an Asian-associated ancestry cluster reportedly had fewer N-insertions, according to a later analysis. Some public TCRs appeared in many individuals, while most sequences were rare. Cytomegalovirus-associated status was assigned to 150 or so TCR beta chains. Some segments of the V type, notably TRBV6-2 and TRBV6-3, were excluded as indistinguishable.

From germline, CDR1 is SGHRS and CDR2 YFSETQ. The J segment lost 7 bases and the V segment lost 2 bases, leaving 9 bases of the junction unmatched. CDR3 length: 16 residues. V gene TRBV5-1 combines with J gene TRBJ1-4; 9 nucleotides match TRBD1. The specimen sequenced was PBMCs. The sequence derives from a woman in her 30s in good health and CMV-seropositive. For the CDR3, the DNA is TGCGCCAGCAGCTTCCTACAGGGGGCGCGAGGTGAAAAACTGTTTTTT. Its protein product is CASSFLQGARGEKLFF.